A selection of T cell receptor beta chains follows, all from one sample in a study of blood T cell repertoires in COVID-19. The assay was immunoSEQ multiplex PCR, and TCRdb's table has in-frame clones only and misses some. The sample includes about 170,000 clones, 82% of them seen just once. The specimen sequenced was peripheral blood. The receptors derive from a woman between 70 and 85 years old with acute or convalescent COVID-19. Both conserved end residues are part of each CDR3. A D gene is named only where the DNA matches it firmly. Clone sizes are given selectively: once, few, many, or a class where the clone is expanded.

15,TRBD2,.,TRBJ2-1,TRBV28,TGTGCCAGCAGTTTCCTAGCGGGAGGGTACAATGAGCAGTTCTTC,CASSFLAGGYNEQFF
15,TRBD2,.,TRBJ2-3,TRBV19,TGTGCCAGTAGTTCGGGGGGGAGGGCCACAGATACGCAGTATTTT,CASSSGGRATDTQYF
14,.,.,TRBJ1-5,TRBV19,TGTGCCAGTAGTGCCCGGGTGAGCAATCAGCCCCAGCATTTT,CASSARVSNQPQHF
15,.,.,TRBJ2-1,TRBV9,TGTGCCAGCAGCGTAGCGGGAGCTTCCTACAATGAGCAGTTCTTC,CASSVAGASYNEQFF
14,.,.,TRBJ1-1,TRBV19,TGTGCCAGTAGTACCTCACACGGAGCTACTGAAGCTTTCTTT,CASSTSHGATEAFF
13,.,.,TRBJ2-7,TRBV20-1,TGCAGTGCTAGTTTGCAGTCTAGGTACGAGCAGTACTTC,CSASLQSRYEQYF
13,.,.,TRBJ1-4,TRBV29-1,TGCAGCGTTGGAGGGGGATCTAATGAAAAACTGTTTTTT,CSVGGGSNEKLFF
14,.,.,TRBJ2-4,TRBV7-2,TGTGCCAGCAGCGAACAGGTAGCCAAAAACATTCAGTACTTC,CASSEQVAKNIQYF
18,TRBD1,few,TRBJ1-2,TRBV28,TGTGCCAGCAGTTACCCCGGCCCCTCCGGGACAGCAATCTATGGCTACACCTTC,CASSYPGPSGTAIYGYTF
14,TRBD1,.,TRBJ2-5,TRBV18,TGTGCCAGCTTCTTGGACAGGGGTCAAGAGACCCAGTACTTC,CASFLDRGQETQYF
14,TRBD1,.,TRBJ1-1,TRBV6-5,TGTGCCAGCAGTTACGACAGGGGAAATTCTGAAGCTTTCTTT,CASSYDRGNSEAFF
14,.,.,TRBJ2-7,TRBV11-3,TGTGCCAGCAGCTTGACAGGGAGGCCCTACGAGCAGTACTTC,CASSLTGRPYEQYF
16,TRBD1,.,TRBJ2-1,TRBV28,TGTGCCAGCAGTTTATACGGGACAGCAACCTACAATGAGCAGTTCTTC,CASSLYGTATYNEQFF
20,TRBD1,few,TRBJ2-1,TRBV27,TGTGCCAGCAGTCCGAACCCACCACTATGGGGGACAGGCCCCTCCAATGAGCAGTTCTTC,CASSPNPPLWGTGPSNEQFF
17,TRBD1,.,TRBJ2-1,TRBV5-1,TGCGCCAGCAGCTTCGACAGGGGGACCCCATCCTACAATGAGCAGTTCTTC,CASSFDRGTPSYNEQFF
14,TRBD1,.,TRBJ1-1,TRBV19,TGTGCCAGTAGCTTCACAGGGGGGAACACTGAAGCTTTCTTT,CASSFTGGNTEAFF
15,TRBD1,.,TRBJ1-6,TRBV5-4,TGTGCCAGCAGCTTACAGGGGAACTATAATTCACCCCTCCACTTT,CASSLQGNYNSPLHF
15,.,once,TRBJ2-6,TRBV5-6,TGTGCCAGCAGCTCAACCTACTCTGGGGCCAACGTCCTGACTTTC,CASSSTYSGANVLTF
14,TRBD1,.,TRBJ1-5,TRBV27,TGTGCCAGCAGTTCCACAGGGGACGGGCGGCCCCAGCATTTT,CASSSTGDGRPQHF
12,.,.,TRBJ1-5,TRBV30,TGTGCCTGGAACAGGGACGGGAAGCCCCAGCATTTT,CAWNRDGKPQHF
13,.,.,TRBJ1-1,TRBV14,TGTGCCAGCAGCCCGACTAGGTACACTGAAGCTTTCTTT,CASSPTRYTEAFF
13,.,.,TRBJ2-7,TRBV12-3/TRBV12-4,TGTGCCAGCAGTCCCACAGGGAGCTACGAGCAGTACTTC,CASSPTGSYEQYF
15,TRBD1,.,TRBJ2-3,TRBV24-1,TGTGCCACCAGTGGAGGACAGGACTTGGCAGATACGCAGTATTTT,CATSGGQDLADTQYF
13,.,.,TRBJ1-1,TRBV12-3/TRBV12-4,TGTGCCAGCAGTTCCACAGTGAACACTGAAGCTTTCTTT,CASSSTVNTEAFF
16,TRBD2,.,TRBJ2-1,TRBV28,TGTGCCAGCATCCCGGGGGGCCTAGCGGGTTACAATGAGCAGTTCTTC,CASIPGGLAGYNEQFF
15,TRBD2,.,TRBJ2-3,TRBV7-2,TGTGCCAGCAGCTCTAGCGGGGGTATCACAGATACGCAGTATTTT,CASSSSGGITDTQYF
14,.,.,TRBJ2-2,TRBV11-3,TGTGCCAGCAGCTTTCAGGGTATCACCGGGGAGCTGTTTTTT,CASSFQGITGELFF
17,.,.,TRBJ2-2,TRBV4-1,TGCGCCAGCAGCCGACCTTCGGGAGACAGAAACACCGGGGAGCTGTTTTTT,CASSRPSGDRNTGELFF
12,TRBD1,.,TRBJ1-2,TRBV15,TGTGCCACCAGCAGGGACAGGGATGGCTACACCTTC,CATSRDRDGYTF
14,.,.,TRBJ1-4,TRBV28,TGTGCCAGCAACGCGAGGCAGAGTAATGAAAAACTGTTTTTT,CASNARQSNEKLFF
14,TRBD2,.,TRBJ2-1,TRBV2,TGTGCCAGCAGAGGAGCGGGAGGGGGGAATGAGCAGTTCTTC,CASRGAGGGNEQFF
15,.,.,TRBJ1-1,TRBV5-5,TGTGCCAGCAGCTTGGCAAACAGTATGAACACTGAAGCTTTCTTT,CASSLANSMNTEAFF
13,TRBD2,.,TRBJ2-5,TRBV5-5,TGTGCCCGCAGCGGGAGGGGGGGAGAGACCCAGTACTTC,CARSGRGGETQYF
16,.,few,TRBJ1-3,TRBV5-1,TGCGCCAGCAGCTATGAAAGTATCGGGTATGGAAACACCATATATTTT,CASSYESIGYGNTIYF
17,TRBD1,once,TRBJ2-7,TRBV5-1,TGCGCCAGCAGCTTGGACCCAATTCCAGGGGGCAACTACGAGCAGTACTTC,CASSLDPIPGGNYEQYF
16,TRBD1,.,TRBJ1-4,TRBV7-2,TGTGCCAGCAGCCAACAGGGGATCACAACTAATGAAAAACTGTTTTTT,CASSQQGITTNEKLFF
13,.,.,TRBJ1-5,TRBV28,TGTGCCAGCAGACAGGGATCGCGGCAGCCCCAGCATTTT,CASRQGSRQPQHF
13,.,.,TRBJ1-1,TRBV9,TGTGCCAGCAGCAGGGAGGTGAACACTGAAGCTTTCTTT,CASSREVNTEAFF
15,TRBD1,.,TRBJ1-1,TRBV3-1/TRBV3-2,TGTGCCAGCAGCCTGGGGGGTGACAGGGGTGGGGACGCTTTCTTT,CASSLGGDRGGDAFF
16,TRBD1,.,TRBJ2-7,TRBV6-6,TGTGCCAGCAGTTATATCCCCGGACAGGGGGTAGGCGAGCAGTACTTC,CASSYIPGQGVGEQYF
13,.,.,TRBJ2-7,TRBV15,TGTGCCACCAGCAGAGAAACGGGCTACGAGCAGTACTTC,CATSRETGYEQYF
18,.,.,TRBJ2-2,TRBV24-1,TGTGCCACCAGTGATTCCCTAAGACAGGAGCCGAACACCGGGGAGCTGTTTTTT,CATSDSLRQEPNTGELFF
13,.,.,TRBJ1-5,TRBV15,TGTGCCACCAGCAGAGATGGGAGCCAGCCCCAGCATTTT,CATSRDGSQPQHF
15,TRBD2,.,TRBJ2-3,TRBV28,TGTGCCAGCAGTGTCTGGGGGAGGGTTGCAGATACGCAGTATTTT,CASSVWGRVADTQYF
15,TRBD2,.,TRBJ2-2,TRBV28,TGTGCCAGCAGTTCCCCGGGGGGGGTGCTCGGGGAGCTGTTTTTT,CASSSPGGVLGELFF
16,TRBD1,.,TRBJ1-2,TRBV18,TGTGCCAGCTCACAGAATTGGGGTGACAGGGGAGATGGCTACACCTTC,CASSQNWGDRGDGYTF
17,.,once,TRBJ1-6,TRBV5-6,TGTGCCAGCAGCTTGGAGCCCCGAAGCTCCTATAATTCACCCCTCCACTTT,CASSLEPRSSYNSPLHF
16,TRBD1,.,TRBJ1-1,TRBV6-2/TRBV6-3,TGTGCCAGCAGTTCCCTGACAGGGGCGGCGTACACTGAAGCTTTCTTT,CASSSLTGAAYTEAFF
15,.,.,TRBJ2-1,TRBV7-6,TGTGCCAGCAGCTTAGCGGAGCCCTTCTACAATGAGCAGTTCTTC,CASSLAEPFYNEQFF
13,.,.,TRBJ1-2,TRBV27,TGTGCCAGCAGTTTTCTTGGGGAGGATGGCTACACCTTC,CASSFLGEDGYTF
16,TRBD1,.,TRBJ1-4,TRBV28,TGTGCCAGCAGGCCAGGGGGCGCAGCGGCTAATGAAAAACTGTTTTTT,CASRPGGAAANEKLFF